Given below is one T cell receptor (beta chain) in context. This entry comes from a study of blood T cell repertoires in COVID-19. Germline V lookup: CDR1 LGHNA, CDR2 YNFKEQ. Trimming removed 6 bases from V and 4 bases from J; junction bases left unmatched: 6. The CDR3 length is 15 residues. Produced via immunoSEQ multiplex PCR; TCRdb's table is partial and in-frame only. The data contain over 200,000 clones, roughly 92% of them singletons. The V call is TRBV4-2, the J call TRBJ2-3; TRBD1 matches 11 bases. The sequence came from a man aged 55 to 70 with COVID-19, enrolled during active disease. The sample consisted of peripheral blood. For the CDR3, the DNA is TGTGCCAGCAGGACCGGGACAGGGGGACCAGATACGCAGTATTTT. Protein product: CASRTGTGGPDTQYF.